Sequencing of this T cell receptor (beta chain) was carried out in a study of cytomegalovirus exposure and HLA in healthy donors. This CDR3 has 18 residues. The germline V gene has CDR1 LNHDA and CDR2 SQIVND (reference sequence). The trim removed 3 bases at V and 2 bases at J, leaving 14 bases unmatched. Libraries were prepared by immunoSEQ multiplex PCR; TCRdb keeps only in-frame clonotypes and omits some of them. This sample yields 160,000 or so clones, of which 88% are seen a single time; 2.5% to 3% belongs to the top ten. The clonotype comes from a man aged 18 to 35 in good health and CMV-seronegative. The V and J genes are TRBV19 and TRBJ2-7; 9 nucleotides match TRBD2. The specimen sequenced was PBMCs. The CDR3 region is CASSIRSPKAGGTYEQYF. The CDR3 DNA follows: TGTGCCAGTAGTATTCGGTCGCCGAAAGCGGGAGGAACCTACGAGCAGTACTTC.